The present T cell receptor beta chain was sequenced within a study of CD8 T cells in ankylosing spondylitis. Quantitative 5'-RACE with molecular barcodes was used to make the TCR beta libraries. TCRdb re-derived calls from the 5' RACE reads in MiXCR, one entry per CDR3 protein. The repertoire holds over 130,000 distinct CDR3 sequences, with under 45% as singletons. Study conclusions and caveats: Ankylosing spondylitis blood appeared to carry a characteristic TCR beta motif of seven to nine highly homologous variants. Disease-linked clones reportedly showed significant enrichment in matched ankylosing spondylitis synovial fluid. Certain motif variants had earlier been reported in reactive arthritis synovial fluid and blood.

At least ten counts were recorded for this clonotype. No antigen is known for it. The clonotype was recovered from a male donor with ankylosing spondylitis. The sequencing sample was made of synovial fluid, either unsorted or a sorted T cell fraction (not recorded which).

Here the CDR3 DNA reads TGTGCCAGCAGTTCCCTCCCAACGGGAGTCACCGGGGAGCTGTTTTTT. Amino acid sequence: CASSSLPTGVTGELFF. The chain uses TRBV2 and TRBJ2-2; D may be TRBD2 (6 bases). In germline, CDR1 is SNHLY, CDR2 FYNNEI. The CDR3 extends over 16 amino acids. V lost 5 bases, J lost 4 bases, and 17 bases lay in between.